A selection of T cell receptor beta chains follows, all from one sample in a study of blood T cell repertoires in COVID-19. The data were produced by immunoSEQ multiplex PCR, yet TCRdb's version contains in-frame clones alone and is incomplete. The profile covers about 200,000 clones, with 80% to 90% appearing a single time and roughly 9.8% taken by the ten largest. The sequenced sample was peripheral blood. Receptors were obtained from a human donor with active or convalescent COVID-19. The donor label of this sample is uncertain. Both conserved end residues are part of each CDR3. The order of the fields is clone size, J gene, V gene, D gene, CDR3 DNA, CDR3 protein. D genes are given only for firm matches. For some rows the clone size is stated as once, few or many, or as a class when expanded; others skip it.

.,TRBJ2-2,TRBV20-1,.,TGCAGTGCTAGTGGAGGGGGCCGGACCGGGGAGCTGTTTTTT,CSASGGGRTGELFF
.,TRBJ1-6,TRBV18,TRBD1,TGTGCCAGCTCAGTCGGACAGGGGGCTCGGAATTCACCCCTCCACTTT,CASSVGQGARNSPLHF
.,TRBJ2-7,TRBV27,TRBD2,TGTGCCAGCAGTCCTAGCGGGAGGCCCTCGAACGAGCAGTACTTC,CASSPSGRPSNEQYF
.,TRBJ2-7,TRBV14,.,TGTGCCAGCAGCCCAAGTGAGTGGCAGAGGACTACCTACTCCTACGAGCAGTACTTC,CASSPSEWQRTTYSYEQYF
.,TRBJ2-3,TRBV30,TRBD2,TGTGCCTGCCCGGGACTAGCGGGACGGGGTGATACGCAGTATTTT,CACPGLAGRGDTQYF
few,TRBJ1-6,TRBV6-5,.,TGTGCCAAGACGGGGGGCTCGGGGGATTCACCCCTCCACTTT,CAKTGGSGDSPLHF
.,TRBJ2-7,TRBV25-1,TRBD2,TGTGCCAGCGCCGCGGGGGTGCCGGGACTAGCGGCCTACGAGCAGTACTTC,CASAAGVPGLAAYEQYF
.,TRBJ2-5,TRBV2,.,TGTGCCAGCAGTGAACTAGCGACCAGTGAGACCCAGTACTTC,CASSELATSETQYF
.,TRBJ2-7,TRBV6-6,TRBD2,TGTGCCAGCAGCCACCCCCGAGCGGGGGGCCTCGACGAGCAGTACTTC,CASSHPRAGGLDEQYF
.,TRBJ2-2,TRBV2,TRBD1,TGTGCCAGCAGTGAAATGGGACAGGGGCCCTCCGGCACCGGGGAGCTGTTTTTT,CASSEMGQGPSGTGELFF
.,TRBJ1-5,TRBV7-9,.,TGTGCCAGCAGCTTATCTGCGGATCAGCCCCAGCATTTT,CASSLSADQPQHF
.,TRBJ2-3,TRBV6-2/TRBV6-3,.,TGTGCCAGCAGTTCACTCCGAGGAATAGATACGCAGTATTTT,CASSSLRGIDTQYF
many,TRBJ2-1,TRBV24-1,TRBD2,TGTGCCACCAGTGATGAAAAGCGGGATCAACCCAATGAGCAGTTCTTC,CATSDEKRDQPNEQFF
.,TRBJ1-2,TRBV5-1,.,TGCGCCAGCAGCGCGACAGATGGCTACACCTTC,CASSATDGYTF
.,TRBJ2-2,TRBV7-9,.,TGTGCCAGCAGCTTCGGACAGACCCCGAACACCGGGGAGCTGTTTTTT,CASSFGQTPNTGELFF
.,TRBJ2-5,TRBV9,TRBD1,TGTGCCAGCAGCACGGGACAGGTGGAGACCCAGTACTTC,CASSTGQVETQYF
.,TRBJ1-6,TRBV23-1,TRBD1,TGCGCCAGCAGTCAACTCAAGCCGGGGACAGAAAATTCACCCCTCCACTTT,CASSQLKPGTENSPLHF
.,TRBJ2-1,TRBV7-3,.,TGTGCCAGCAGCCCGAGAAAAACCTCCTACAATGAGCAGTTCTTC,CASSPRKTSYNEQFF
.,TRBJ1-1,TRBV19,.,TGTGCCAGTAGTACGGACGGAGGCACTGAAGCTTTCTTT,CASSTDGGTEAFF
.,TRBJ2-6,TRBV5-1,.,TGCGCCAGCAGCGGGGGACACACTGGGGCCAACGTCCTGACTTTC,CASSGGHTGANVLTF
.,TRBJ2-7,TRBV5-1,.,TGCGCCAGCAGCTTGGTAGGGGACTACGAGCAGTACTTC,CASSLVGDYEQYF
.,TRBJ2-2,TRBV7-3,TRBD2,TGTGCCAGCAGCCCCTTGGATAGCGGGAGGGCCCCCGGGGAGCTGTTTTTT,CASSPLDSGRAPGELFF
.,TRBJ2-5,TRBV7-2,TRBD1,TGTGCCAGCAGCTTAGCGGGACAGCGGCAGGGGACCCAGTACTTC,CASSLAGQRQGTQYF
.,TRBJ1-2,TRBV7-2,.,TGTGCCAGCAGCTTACCCACTCTGAGTGGCTACACCTTC,CASSLPTLSGYTF
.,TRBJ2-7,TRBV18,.,TGTGCCAGCTCACCACAACAGGTCACCTACGAGCAGTACTTC,CASSPQQVTYEQYF
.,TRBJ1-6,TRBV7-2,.,TGTGCCAGCAGCTTAGGGTCAGGGAGGAATTCACCCCTCCACTTT,CASSLGSGRNSPLHF
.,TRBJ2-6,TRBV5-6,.,TGTGCCAGCAGCTTGTCTGGGGGACATTTTGGGGCCAACGTCCTGACTTTC,CASSLSGGHFGANVLTF
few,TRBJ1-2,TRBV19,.,TGTGCCAGTAGTACGTTAGGGACACTGGGTTGGGGCTACACCTTC,CASSTLGTLGWGYTF